These 23 T cell receptor beta chains share one sample of origin, sequenced in a study of blood T cell repertoires in COVID-19. Data came from immunoSEQ multiplex PCR; TCRdb stores just in-frame clones and leaves some out. The sample holds around 230,000 clones, 75% to 90% seen once. The sample taken for sequencing was PBMCs or T cells enriched from blood (not recorded which). Every receptor here comes from a woman aged 40 to 49 with acute COVID-19.

The gene calls are TRBV2 and TRBJ1-1; 9 bases are shared with TRBD1. Germline trimming cut 3 bases from V and 4 bases from J; bases unmatched to any gene: 3. The germline gives CDR1 SNHLY, CDR2 FYNNEI. This CDR3 is 14 amino acids long. The CDR3 loop is CASSETGGGTEAFF. Here the CDR3 DNA reads TGTGCCAGCAGTGAGACAGGGGGTGGCACTGAAGCTTTCTTT.

This clone was seen only a few times. This rearrangement joins TRBV6-5 to TRBJ2-5; D is possibly TRBD1 (6 bases). The CDR3 length is 13 residues. With 4 bases removed from V and 2 bases from J, the gap between germline ends came to 8 bases. Germline V gene data show CDR1 as MNHEY and CDR2 as SVGAGI. The CDR3 sequence is CASSSGQQETQYF. CDR3 coding DNA: TGTGCCAGCAGTTCCGGACAGCAAGAGACCCAGTACTTC.

V gene TRBV19 combines with J gene TRBJ1-1; a weak D match, TRBD1 (6 bases). Germline V lookup: CDR1 LNHDA, CDR2 SQIVND (reference sequence). This CDR3 has 12 residues. Trimming removed 9 bases at V and 4 bases at J, with 12 bases between. CDR3 nucleotide sequence: TGTGCCAGCCTCAGGGGCGTCACTGAAGCTTTCTTT. The encoded protein is CASLRGVTEAFF.

This chain connects TRBV19 to TRBJ1-2; 7 bases are a match to TRBD1. This CDR3 is built from 15 residues. The V segment lost 3 bases and the J segment 2 bases; nucleotides outside the gene matches: 6. Germline CDR1 reads LNHDA; CDR2 reads SQIVND (reference sequence). The DNA of the CDR3 is TGTGCCAGTAGTATGGGAAGCAGGGGGAACTATGGCTACACCTTC. This gives the protein CASSMGSRGNYGYTF.

Only a few counts were recorded for this clone. The J gene is TRBJ1-3, the V gene TRBV27; no reliable D call. The CDR3 covers 13 residues. Germline V gene sequence: CDR1 MNHEY, CDR2 SMNVEV (reference sequence). V lost 3 bases to trimming and J lost 2 bases, with 5 bases between them. The CDR3 loop is CASSFSAGNTIYF. The CDR3 coding sequence is TGTGCCAGCAGTTTTTCGGCTGGAAACACCATATATTTT.

V usage is TRBV5-1 and J usage is TRBJ1-2; no clear D gene. V dropped 4 bases and J dropped 4 bases, with 14 bases sitting between them. Germline CDR1 SGHRS, CDR2 YFSETQ. This CDR3 contains 14 residues. The CDR3 DNA is TGCGCCAGCAGCCTCGGCCTAGAGGCCTATGGCTACACCTTC. It translates to CASSLGLEAYGYTF.

J is TRBJ1-5 and V is TRBV4-1; 12 nucleotides match TRBD1. This CDR3 region has 17 residues. V dropped 1 base and J dropped 6; count of bases not matched to a gene: 7. Looked up from germline, CDR1 is MGHRA and CDR2 is YSYEKL. In DNA form, the CDR3 reads TGCGCCAGCAGCCAAGCGACCGGGACAGGGGGCGGTCAGCCCCAGCATTTT. Its protein is CASSQATGTGGGQPQHF.

V is TRBV10-1 and J is TRBJ2-1, with D perhaps matching TRBD1 (6 bases). Germline loops: CDR1 WNHNN, CDR2 SYGVQD (reference sequence). The CDR3 is made up of 15 amino acids. The V end was cut by 4 bases, the J end by 4 bases, with 14 bases between. The CDR3 coding sequence is TGCGCCAGCAGTGTAGGGGGAAAAGGATACAATGAGCAGTTCTTC. It yields the protein CASSVGGKGYNEQFF.

This clone has only one observation. CDR3 in amino acids: CASSLYLGELNTEAFF. CDR3 nucleotide sequence: TGCGCCAGCAGCTTGTATCTCGGAGAGTTAAACACTGAAGCTTTCTTT. The rearrangement uses TRBV5-1 and TRBJ1-1; D not resolved. CDR3 length: 16 residues. CDR1 is SGHRS and CDR2 is YFSETQ in the germline V gene. The V end lost 1 base, the J end lost 2 bases, and 15 bases lay between the germline ends. The full variable domain, completed using reference TRBV5-1 and TRBJ1-1, is KAGVTQTPRYLIKTRGQQVTLSCSPISGHRSVSWYQQTPGQGLQFLFEYFSETQRNKGNFPGRFSGRQFSNSRSEMNVSTLELGDSALYLCASSLYLGELNTEAFFGQGTRLTVV.

This chain connects TRBV5-1 to TRBJ1-6; D perhaps matches TRBD1 (5 bases). Germline CDR1 and CDR2: SGHRS and YFSETQ. V was shortened by 2 bases and J by 8 bases, with 11 bases between the two germline ends. The CDR3 is 14 amino acids. This CDR3 reads CASSFEGVDSPLHF. CDR3 nucleotide sequence: TGCGCCAGCAGCTTTGAAGGGGTGGATTCACCCCTCCACTTT.

The genes are TRBV9 and TRBJ2-3, with TRBD1 matching over 7 bases. Germline CDR1 is SGDLS and CDR2 is YYNGEE. The CDR3 totals 16 residues. V gave up 3 bases and J gave up 0 bases; unmatched junction bases: 7. This CDR3 reads CASSARGGPSTDTQYF. As DNA, the CDR3 is TGTGCCAGCAGCGCCCGAGGGGGCCCGAGCACAGATACGCAGTATTTT.

The chain links TRBV7-9 to TRBJ1-1; 7 nucleotides align to TRBD1. The CDR3 covers 17 residues. Looked up from germline, CDR1 is SEHNR and CDR2 is FQNEAQ (reference sequence). J lost 4 bases, V lost 3 bases, and 14 bases had no gene match. The CDR3 loop is CASSFAARQGLSTEAFF. CDR3 DNA: TGTGCCAGCAGCTTCGCCGCCCGACAGGGTTTGAGCACTGAAGCTTTCTTT.

The chain joins TRBV30 to TRBJ1-1; no firm D call. CDR1 and CDR2 (germline): GTSNPN, SVGIG (reference sequence). This CDR3 is built from 13 residues. The V gene lost 5 bases and the J gene lost 1 base, with 11 bases spanning the gap. The CDR3 is CAWWGGQNTEAFF. CDR3 sequence (DNA): TGTGCCTGGTGGGGAGGTCAGAACACTGAAGCTTTCTTT.

This clone was seen only once. CDR3 in amino acids: CASSQSRGAAYEQYV. The CDR3 region has the DNA TGTGCCAGCAGCCAATCACGGGGGGCAGCCTACGAGCAGTACGTC. The gene calls are TRBV3-1 (or the pseudogene TRBV3-2) and TRBJ2-7; tentative D call: TRBD2 (7 bases). Looked up from germline, CDR1 is LGHDT and CDR2 is YNNKEL (reference sequence). V dropped 2 bases and J dropped 2 bases, with 13 bases sitting between them. CDR3 length: 15 residues.

The rearrangement joins TRBV9 to TRBJ1-5; 8 bases align to TRBD1. The CDR3 has 14 residues. Unmatched junction bases numbered 3, after V lost 2 bases and J lost 5 bases. Germline-derived CDR1 and CDR2 are SGDLS and YYNGEE. CDR3 nucleotide sequence: TGTGCCAGCAGCGTTACAGGGGGAGATCAGCCCCAGCATTTT. Residues: CASSVTGGDQPQHF.

In this sample, this clone turned up once. J is TRBJ1-1 and V is TRBV7-3; the D is unclear. Germline lookup yields CDR1 SGHTA and CDR2 FQGTGA. The ends were cut back, 5 bases at V and 2 bases at J, with 12 bases in the middle. This CDR3 is 14 amino acids long. The CDR3 bases are TGTGCCAGCAGCGCCTCGGAGCGTAACACTGAAGCTTTCTTT. This sequence encodes CASSASERNTEAFF.

The rearrangement joins TRBV28 to TRBJ1-2; D is ambiguous. The CDR3 runs to 13 residues. CDR1 and CDR2 (germline): MDHEN, SYDVKM. V lost 4 bases and J lost 4, with 10 bases in between. This CDR3 is CASSSPSPYGYTF. In DNA, the CDR3 is TGTGCCAGCAGTTCCCCGTCCCCCTATGGCTACACCTTC.

The CDR3 bases are TGTGCCAGCAGCTCTCAACAGGGGGCTGGCACTGAAGCTTTCTTT. Amino acids: CASSSQQGAGTEAFF. This rearrangement joins TRBV5-4 to TRBJ1-1; the match to TRBD1 covers 9 bases. Germline V lookup: CDR1 SGHNT, CDR2 YYREEE (reference sequence). Trimming at V came to 3 bases and at J to 4 bases, leaving 7 bases not matched to a gene. This CDR3 is built from 15 residues.

This sequence joins TRBV11-1 and TRBJ2-2, with D unresolved. Germline loops: CDR1 SGHAT, CDR2 FQDESV (reference sequence). V was shortened by 1 base and J by 6 bases, with 6 bases between the two germline ends. CDR3 size: 13 residues. CDR3 region: CASSLDTPGELFF. For the CDR3, the DNA is TGTGCCAGCAGCTTAGACACCCCCGGGGAGCTGTTTTTT.

Comment on this clone: The DNA is omitted, as the CDR3 cannot be located on it reliably, and the CDR3 follows TCRdb's listing. The rearrangement joins TRBV27 to TRBJ1-6; TRBD1, as called in the table, went unchecked against the DNA. The CDR3 numbers 14 amino acids, ends counted. The germline gives CDR1 MNHEY, CDR2 SMNVEV (reference sequence). CDR3 sequence: CASSSSTGVTPLHF.

J is TRBJ2-2 and V is TRBV11-3; D remains unclear. CDR3 length equals 13 residues. CDR1 and CDR2 from the germline V gene are SGHNT and YENEEA. Trimming stripped 4 bases from V and 6 bases from J, with 9 bases between. CDR3 DNA sequence: TGTGCCAGCAGCTCCCGGGTAGCCGGGGAGCTGTTTTTT. Protein product: CASSSRVAGELFF.

The CDR3 nucleotides read TGTGCCAGCAGCTTAGCAGGGGGCAATCAGCCCCAGCATTTT. Its translation is CASSLAGGNQPQHF. The gene calls are TRBV7-9 and TRBJ1-5, with D perhaps TRBD1 (5 bases). The CDR3 has 14 amino acids. V lost 0 bases to trimming and J lost 2 bases, with 5 bases between them. CDR1 is SEHNR and CDR2 is FQNEAQ in the germline V gene (reference sequence).

The V and J genes are TRBV7-8 and TRBJ1-5; 9 nucleotides align to TRBD1. After removal of 5 bases from V and 0 bases from J, the junction contained 11 bases not matched to a gene. Germline CDR1 reads SGHVS; CDR2 reads FQNEAQ. The CDR3 is 18 residues long. The CDR3 DNA sequence: TGTGCCAGCAGCGGCGCGGACAGGGGTCCTCGTAGCAATCAGCCCCAGCATTTT. Translating gives CASSGADRGPRSNQPQHF.